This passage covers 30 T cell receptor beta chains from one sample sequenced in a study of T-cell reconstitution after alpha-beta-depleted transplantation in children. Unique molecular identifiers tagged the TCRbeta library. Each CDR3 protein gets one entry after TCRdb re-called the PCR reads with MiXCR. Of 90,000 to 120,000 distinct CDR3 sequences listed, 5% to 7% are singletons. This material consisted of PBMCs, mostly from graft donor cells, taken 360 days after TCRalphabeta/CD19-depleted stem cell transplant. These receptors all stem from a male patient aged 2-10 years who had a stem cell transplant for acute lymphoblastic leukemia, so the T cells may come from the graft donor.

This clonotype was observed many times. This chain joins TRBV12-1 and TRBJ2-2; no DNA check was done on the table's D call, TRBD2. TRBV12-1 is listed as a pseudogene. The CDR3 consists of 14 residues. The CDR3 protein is CASTSPRRGGELFF. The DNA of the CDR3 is TGTGCCAGCACCTCCCCGCGGCGGGGCGGGGAGCTGTTTTTT.

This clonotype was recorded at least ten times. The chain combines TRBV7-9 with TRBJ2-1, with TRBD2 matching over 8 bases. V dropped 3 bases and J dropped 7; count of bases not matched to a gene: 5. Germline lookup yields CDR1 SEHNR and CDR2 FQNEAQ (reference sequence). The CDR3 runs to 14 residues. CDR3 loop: CASSLGGLGNEQFF. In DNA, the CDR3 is TGTGCCAGCAGCTTGGGGGGACTAGGGAATGAGCAGTTCTTC.

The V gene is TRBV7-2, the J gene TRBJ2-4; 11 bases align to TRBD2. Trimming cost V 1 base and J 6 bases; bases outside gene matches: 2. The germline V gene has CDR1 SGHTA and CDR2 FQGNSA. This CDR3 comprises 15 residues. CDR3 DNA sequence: TGTGCCAGCAGCTTAGTGACTAGCGGGGTAAACATTCAGTACTTC. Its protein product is CASSLVTSGVNIQYF.

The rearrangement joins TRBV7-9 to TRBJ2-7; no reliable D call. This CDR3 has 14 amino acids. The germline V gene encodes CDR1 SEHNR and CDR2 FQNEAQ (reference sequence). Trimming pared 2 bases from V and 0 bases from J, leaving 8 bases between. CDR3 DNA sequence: TGTGCCAGCAGCTTAAACAAGCGCTCCTACGAGCAGTACTTC. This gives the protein CASSLNKRSYEQYF.

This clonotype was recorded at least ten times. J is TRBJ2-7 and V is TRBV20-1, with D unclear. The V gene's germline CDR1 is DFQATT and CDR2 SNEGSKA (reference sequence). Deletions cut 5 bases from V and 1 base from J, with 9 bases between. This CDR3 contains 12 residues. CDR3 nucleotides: TGCAGTGCTTGGACCGATTCCTACGAGCAGTACTTC. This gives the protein CSAWTDSYEQYF.

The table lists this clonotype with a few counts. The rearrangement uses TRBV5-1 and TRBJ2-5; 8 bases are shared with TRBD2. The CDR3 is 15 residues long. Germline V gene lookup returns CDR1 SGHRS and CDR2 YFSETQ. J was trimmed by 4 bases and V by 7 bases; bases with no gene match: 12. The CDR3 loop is CASCNLGGAGETQYF. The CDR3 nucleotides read TGCGCCAGCTGCAACCTCGGGGGGGCCGGAGAGACCCAGTACTTC. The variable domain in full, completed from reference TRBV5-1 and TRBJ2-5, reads KAGVTQTPRYLIKTRGQQVTLSCSPISGHRSVSWYQQTPGQGLQFLFEYFSETQRNKGNFPGRFSGRQFSNSRSEMNVSTLELGDSALYLCASCNLGGAGETQYFGPGTRLLVL.

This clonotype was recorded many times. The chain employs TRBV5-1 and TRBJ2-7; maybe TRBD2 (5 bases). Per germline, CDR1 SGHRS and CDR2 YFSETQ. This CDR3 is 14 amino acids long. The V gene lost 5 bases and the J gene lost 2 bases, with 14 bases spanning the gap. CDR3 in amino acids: CASSQWGSAYEQYF. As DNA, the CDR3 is TGCGCCAGCAGTCAATGGGGTAGCGCCTACGAGCAGTACTTC.

CDR3 DNA: TGCAGTGCTAGAACGGGCATCGTAGAAAAGCAGTACTTC. This translates into CSARTGIVEKQYF. J is TRBJ2-7 and V is TRBV20-1; D gene ambiguous. The V end lost 2 bases, the J end lost 8 bases, and 16 bases lay between the germline ends. The CDR3 is 13 amino acids. The germline V gene has CDR1 DFQATT and CDR2 SNEGSKA (reference sequence).

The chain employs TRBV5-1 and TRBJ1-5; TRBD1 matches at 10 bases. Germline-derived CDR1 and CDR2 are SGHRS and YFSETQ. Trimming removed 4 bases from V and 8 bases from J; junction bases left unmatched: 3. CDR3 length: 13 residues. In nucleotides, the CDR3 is TGCGCCAGCAGCGCCGGACAGGGGGAGCCCCAGCATTTT. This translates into CASSAGQGEPQHF.

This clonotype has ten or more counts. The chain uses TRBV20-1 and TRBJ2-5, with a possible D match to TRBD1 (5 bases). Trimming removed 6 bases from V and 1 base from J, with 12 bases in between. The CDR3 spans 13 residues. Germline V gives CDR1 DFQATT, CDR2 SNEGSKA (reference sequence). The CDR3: CSASDRTQETQYF. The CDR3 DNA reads TGCAGTGCCTCCGACAGAACCCAAGAGACCCAGTACTTC.

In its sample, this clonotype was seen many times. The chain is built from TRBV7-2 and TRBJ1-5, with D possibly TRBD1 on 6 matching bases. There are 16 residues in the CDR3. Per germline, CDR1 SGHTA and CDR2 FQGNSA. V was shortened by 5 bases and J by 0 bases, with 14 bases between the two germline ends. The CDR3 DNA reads TGTGCCAGCAGCCCCGTCGGGGACAATAGCAATCAGCCCCAGCATTTT. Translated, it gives CASSPVGDNSNQPQHF.

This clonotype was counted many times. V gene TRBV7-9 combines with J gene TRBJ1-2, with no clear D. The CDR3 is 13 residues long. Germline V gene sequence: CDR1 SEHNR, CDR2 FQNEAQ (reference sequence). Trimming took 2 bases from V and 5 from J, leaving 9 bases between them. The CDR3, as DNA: TGTGCCAGCAGCTTAACGGCTACGTATGGCTACACCTTC. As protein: CASSLTATYGYTF.

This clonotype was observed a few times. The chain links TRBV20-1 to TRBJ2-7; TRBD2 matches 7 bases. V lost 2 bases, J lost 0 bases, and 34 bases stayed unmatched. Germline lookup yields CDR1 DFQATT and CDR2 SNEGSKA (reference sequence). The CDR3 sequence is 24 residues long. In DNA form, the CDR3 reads TGCAGTGCTAGACAGCCTCCTTGGAGGTTTGCATGCGGGGGTGCACCTCCGTGCTCCTACGAGCAGTACTTC. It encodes CSARQPPWRFACGGAPPCSYEQYF.

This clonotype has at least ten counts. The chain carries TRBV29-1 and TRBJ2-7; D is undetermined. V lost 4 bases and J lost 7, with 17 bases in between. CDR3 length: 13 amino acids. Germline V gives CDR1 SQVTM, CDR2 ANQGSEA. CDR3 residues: CSVVRASMGEQYF. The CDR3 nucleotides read TGCAGCGTTGTGCGTGCCAGTATGGGAGAGCAGTACTTC.

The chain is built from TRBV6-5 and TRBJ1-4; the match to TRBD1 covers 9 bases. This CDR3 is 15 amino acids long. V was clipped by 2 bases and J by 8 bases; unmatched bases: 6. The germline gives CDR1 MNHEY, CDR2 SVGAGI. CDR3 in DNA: TGTGCCAGCAGTTACGGGTGGACAGGGGACGAAAAACTGTTTTTT. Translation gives CASSYGWTGDEKLFF.

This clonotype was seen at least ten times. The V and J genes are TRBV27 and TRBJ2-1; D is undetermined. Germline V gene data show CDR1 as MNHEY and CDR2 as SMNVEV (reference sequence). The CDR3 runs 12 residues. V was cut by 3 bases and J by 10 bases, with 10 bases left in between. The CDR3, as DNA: TGTGCCAGCAGTTTCGCCGGCAGGGAGCAGTTCTTC. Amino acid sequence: CASSFAGREQFF.

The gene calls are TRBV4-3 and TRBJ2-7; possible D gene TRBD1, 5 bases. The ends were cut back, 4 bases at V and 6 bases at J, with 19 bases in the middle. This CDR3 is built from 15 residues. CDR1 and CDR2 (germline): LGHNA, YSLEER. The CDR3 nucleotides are TGCGCCAGCAGCCCCTCATTAGGCAGGGCGCCCGAGCAGTACTTC. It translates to CASSPSLGRAPEQYF.

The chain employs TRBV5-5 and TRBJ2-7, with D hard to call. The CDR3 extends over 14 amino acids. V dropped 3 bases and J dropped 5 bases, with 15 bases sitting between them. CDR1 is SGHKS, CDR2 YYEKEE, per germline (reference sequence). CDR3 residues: CASSSTNPLHEQYF. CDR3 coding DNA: TGTGCCAGCAGCTCAACGAATCCTCTCCACGAGCAGTACTTC.

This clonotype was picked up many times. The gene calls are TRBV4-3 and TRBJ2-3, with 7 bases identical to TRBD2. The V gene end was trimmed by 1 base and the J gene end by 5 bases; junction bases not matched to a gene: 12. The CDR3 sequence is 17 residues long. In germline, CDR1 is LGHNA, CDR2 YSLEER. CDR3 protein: CASSQVPSGAVGDTQYF. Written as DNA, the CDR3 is TGCGCCAGCAGCCAAGTTCCCAGCGGGGCCGTGGGAGATACGCAGTATTTT.

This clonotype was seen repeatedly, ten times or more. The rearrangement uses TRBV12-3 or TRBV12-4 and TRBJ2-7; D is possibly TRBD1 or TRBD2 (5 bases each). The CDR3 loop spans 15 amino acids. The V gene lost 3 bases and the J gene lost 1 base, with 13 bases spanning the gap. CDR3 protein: CASSLGTQPSYEQYF. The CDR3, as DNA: TGTGCCAGCAGTTTGGGGACGCAACCTTCCTACGAGCAGTACTTC.

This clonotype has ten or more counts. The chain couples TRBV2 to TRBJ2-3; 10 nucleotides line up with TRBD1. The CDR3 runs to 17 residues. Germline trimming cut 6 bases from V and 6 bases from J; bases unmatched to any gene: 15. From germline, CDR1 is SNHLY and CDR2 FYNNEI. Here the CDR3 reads CASSNTRQGASWDTQYF. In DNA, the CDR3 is TGTGCCAGCAGCAACACTAGACAGGGGGCGTCCTGGGATACGCAGTATTTT.

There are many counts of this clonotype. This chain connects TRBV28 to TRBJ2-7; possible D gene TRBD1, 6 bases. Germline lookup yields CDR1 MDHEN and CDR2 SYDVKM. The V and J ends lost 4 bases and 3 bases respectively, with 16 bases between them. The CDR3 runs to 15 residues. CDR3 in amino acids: CASSSDSTSYYEQYF. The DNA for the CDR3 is TGTGCCAGCAGTTCGGACAGCACTTCGTACTACGAGCAGTACTTC.

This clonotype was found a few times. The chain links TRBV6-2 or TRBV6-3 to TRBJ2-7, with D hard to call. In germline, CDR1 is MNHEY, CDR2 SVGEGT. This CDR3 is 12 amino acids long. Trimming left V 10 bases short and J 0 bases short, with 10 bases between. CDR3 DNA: TGTGCCACCGGGTACCGCTCCTACGAGCAGTACTTC. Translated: CATGYRSYEQYF.

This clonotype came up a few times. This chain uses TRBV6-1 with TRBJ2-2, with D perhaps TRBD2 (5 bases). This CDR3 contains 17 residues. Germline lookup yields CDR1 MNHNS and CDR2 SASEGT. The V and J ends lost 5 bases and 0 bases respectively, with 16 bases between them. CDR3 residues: CASSPSYSEANTGELFF. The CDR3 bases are TGTGCCAGCAGTCCCAGTTATAGCGAAGCGAACACCGGGGAGCTGTTTTTT.

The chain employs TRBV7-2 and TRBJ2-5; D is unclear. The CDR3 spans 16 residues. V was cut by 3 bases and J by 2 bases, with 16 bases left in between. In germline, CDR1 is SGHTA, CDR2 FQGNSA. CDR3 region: CASSFLGSLGQETQYF. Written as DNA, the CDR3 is TGTGCCAGCAGCTTCCTAGGTAGCCTGGGGCAAGAGACCCAGTACTTC.

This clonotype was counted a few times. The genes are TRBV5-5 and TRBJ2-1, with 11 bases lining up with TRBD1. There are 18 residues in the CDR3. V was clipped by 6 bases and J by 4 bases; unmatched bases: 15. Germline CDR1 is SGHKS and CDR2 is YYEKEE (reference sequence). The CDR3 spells CASNPGTGGSDAYNEQFF. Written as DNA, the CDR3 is TGTGCCAGCAATCCCGGGACAGGGGGTTCAGATGCTTACAATGAGCAGTTCTTC.

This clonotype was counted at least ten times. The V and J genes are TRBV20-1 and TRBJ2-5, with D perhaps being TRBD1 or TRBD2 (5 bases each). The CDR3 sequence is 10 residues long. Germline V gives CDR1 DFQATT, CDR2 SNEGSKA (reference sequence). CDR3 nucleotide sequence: TGCAGCGAGGGGATGGAGACCCAGTACTTC. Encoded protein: CSEGMETQYF.

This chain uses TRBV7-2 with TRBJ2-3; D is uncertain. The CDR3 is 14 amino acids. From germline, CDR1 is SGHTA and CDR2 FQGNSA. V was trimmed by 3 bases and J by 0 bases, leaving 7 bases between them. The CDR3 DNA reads TGTGCCAGCAGCTTCACGGACAGCACAGATACGCAGTATTTT. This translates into CASSFTDSTDTQYF.

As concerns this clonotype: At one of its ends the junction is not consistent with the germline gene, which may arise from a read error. This CDR3 reads CASSLLAGVQENQYF. In nucleotides, the CDR3 is TGTGCCAGCAGCTTGTTGGCAGGGGTTCAAGAGAACCAGTACTTC. The V gene is TRBV5-6, the J gene TRBJ2-5, with D possibly being TRBD1 (6 bases). Germline V lookup: CDR1 SGHDT, CDR2 YYEEEE. The CDR3 is made up of 15 amino acids.

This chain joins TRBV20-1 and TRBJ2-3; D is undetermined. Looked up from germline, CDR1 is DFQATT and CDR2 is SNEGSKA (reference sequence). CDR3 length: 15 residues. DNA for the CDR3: TGCTGTTCGGGCCTGCAAAAGGGCCTCAGAGGCACGCAGTATTTT. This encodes CCSGLQKGLRGTQYF.